One and the same sample provided the 28 T cell receptor beta chains below, sequenced in a study of T cell repertoires in cytomegalovirus infection. TCRdb independently ran MiXCR on the reads; one entry per CDR3 protein. The sample lists approximately 910,000 distinct CDR3 sequences, 30% to 40% seen once, with more than 12% in the top ten. No cognate antigen is known for these TCRs. The source was cultured CD8+ T cells from PBMCs, collected from culture after CMV antigen stimulation. The receptors here all came from a human donor in good health (CMV status not recorded). Some clones in this sample may be carry-over from other donors' samples.

The chain is built from TRBV5-8 and TRBJ2-3, with TRBD1 matching 8 bases. Germline V gives CDR1 SGHTS, CDR2 YDEGEE. Trimming took 0 bases from V and 3 from J; bases not matched to a gene: 6. The CDR3 covers 16 residues. CDR3 nucleotides: TGTGCCAGCAGCTTGGTCGGCAGGGGGCGAACAGATACGCAGTATTTT. It is translated as CASSLVGRGRTDTQYF.

V and J are TRBV4-1 and TRBJ1-1; a weak D match, TRBD1 (5 bases). Germline values: CDR1 MGHRA, CDR2 YSYEKL. V was trimmed by 4 bases and J by 3 bases, leaving 15 bases between them. The CDR3 sequence is 15 residues long. CDR3 DNA: TGCGCCAGCAGCCCAGAGGCAGGGTTGGACACTGAAGCTTTCTTT. The encoded protein is CASSPEAGLDTEAFF.

The chain recombines TRBV27 with TRBJ1-1; no firm D call. The CDR3 length is 16 residues. With 7 bases removed from V and 0 bases from J, the gap between germline ends came to 18 bases. The germline V gene has CDR1 MNHEY and CDR2 SMNVEV (reference sequence). CDR3 in DNA: TGTGCCAGCACTTCCCGTCCAGGAATCATGAACACTGAAGCTTTCTTT. Translating it yields CASTSRPGIMNTEAFF.

The rearrangement links TRBV19 to TRBJ2-1; perhaps TRBD2 as D (6 bases). V lost 3 bases, J lost 3 bases, and 15 bases lay in between. Per germline, CDR1 LNHDA and CDR2 SQIVND (reference sequence). CDR3 length: 16 amino acids. DNA for the CDR3: TGTGCCAGTAGTATCGCACACCGGAGGGGCTACAATGAGCAGTTCTTC. Its protein is CASSIAHRRGYNEQFF.

This clonotype occurred many times. V and J are TRBV27 and TRBJ1-6, with D perhaps TRBD1 (5 bases). CDR1 is MNHEY and CDR2 is SMNVEV in the germline V gene (reference sequence). Trimming took 3 bases from V and 9 from J, leaving 18 bases between them. The CDR3 is 16 amino acids. The CDR3 DNA is TGTGCCAGCAGTTTGATCCTACAGGTTCAGGGTTCACCCCTCCACTTT. Translation gives CASSLILQVQGSPLHF.

This clonotype has only a few counts. The chain employs TRBV7-9 and TRBJ2-7; D gene uncertain. Trimming removed 1 base from V and 3 bases from J, with 7 bases in between. The length of the CDR3 is 13 residues. Germline values: CDR1 SEHNR, CDR2 FQNEAQ (reference sequence). CDR3 DNA sequence: TGTGCCAGCAGCTTAGGTAATAACTACGAGCAGTACGTC. Protein product: CASSLGNNYEQYV.

This clonotype was seen at least ten times. V is TRBV7-9 and J is TRBJ2-2; D uncertain. Germline loops: CDR1 SEHNR, CDR2 FQNEAQ (reference sequence). The CDR3 runs 18 residues. The V end was cut by 5 bases, the J end by 5 bases, with 24 bases between. The CDR3 DNA is TGTGCCAGCAGCCCTCCGAGTCGACGGCGAGTTGGGACCGGGGAGCTGTTTTTT. It specifies CASSPPSRRRVGTGELFF.

The rearrangement joins TRBV11-2 to TRBJ2-1; unclear D gene. The germline V gene encodes CDR1 SGHAT and CDR2 FQNNGV. V lost 0 bases to trimming and J lost 10 bases, with 7 bases between them. CDR3 length: 12 amino acids. CDR3 in DNA: TGTGCCAGCAGCTTAGAGAAGGAAGAGCAGTTCTTC. This encodes CASSLEKEEQFF. Full variable domain (missing parts from reference TRBV11-2 and TRBJ2-1): EAGVAQSPRYKIIEKRQSVAFWCNPISGHATLYWYQQILGQGPKLLIQFQNNGVVDDSQLPKDRFSAERLKGVDSTLKIQPAKLEDSAVYLCASSLEKEEQFFGPGTRLTVL.

This clonotype occurred a few times. The CDR3 nucleotides are TGTGCCAGCAGACAGGGGGTGAGCTACGAGCAGTACTTC. It codes for CASRQGVSYEQYF. V is TRBV6-1 and J is TRBJ2-7, with 8 bases lining up with TRBD1. V lost 6 bases and J lost 3; bases outside the gene matches: 4. The CDR3 is 13 residues long. Germline lookup yields CDR1 MNHNS and CDR2 SASEGT.

This clonotype was found a few times. The chain recombines TRBV4-1 with TRBJ1-1; TRBD1 is a possible D gene (6 bases). This CDR3 is built from 16 residues. V was clipped by 0 bases and J by 3 bases, with 14 bases between them. Germline-derived CDR1 and CDR2 are MGHRA and YSYEKL. CDR3 nucleotides: TGCGCCAGCAGCCAAGATAGGGATAGGGGGTACACTGAAGCTTTCTTT. Translated: CASSQDRDRGYTEAFF.

The chain links TRBV27 to TRBJ2-7; D is ambiguous. V was clipped by 3 bases and J by 5 bases, with 17 bases between them. CDR1 is MNHEY, CDR2 SMNVEV, per germline (reference sequence). The CDR3 consists of 15 residues. CDR3 nucleotides: TGTGCCAGCAGTTTTTCATCCTCTCTCGCTAACGAGCAGTACTTC. Translated, it gives CASSFSSSLANEQYF.

This clonotype has ten or more counts. The chain is built from TRBV28 and TRBJ2-7; D may correspond to TRBD1 or TRBD2 (5 bases each). The germline CDR1 and CDR2 sequences are MDHEN and SYDVKM. Trimming stripped 4 bases from V and 2 bases from J, with 9 bases between. The CDR3 covers 13 residues. This CDR3 is CASSWDGAYEQYV. The CDR3 region has the DNA TGTGCCAGCAGTTGGGACGGAGCCTACGAGCAGTACGTC.

The chain is built from TRBV6-2 or TRBV6-3 and TRBJ2-1; TRBD1 might be the D (5 bases). V was clipped by 0 bases and J by 5 bases, with 11 bases between them. Germline-derived CDR1 and CDR2 are MNHEY and SVGEGT. This CDR3 region has 15 residues. CDR3 in DNA: TGTGCCAGCAGTTACTCGATACAGGCTAACAATGAGCAGTTCTTC. Residues: CASSYSIQANNEQFF.

This clonotype occurred many times. V gene TRBV12-3 or TRBV12-4 combines with J gene TRBJ2-2; tentative D call: TRBD1 (5 bases). Trimming shortened V by 7 bases and J by 4 bases, and 16 bases separated the two germline ends. The CDR3 has 15 amino acids. DNA for the CDR3: TGTGCCAGCACCTTTTGGGGCAGATTCACCGGGGAGCTGTTTTTT. Its protein product is CASTFWGRFTGELFF.

This clonotype turned up a few times. The CDR3 is CSARALGGSTDTQYF. The CDR3 region has the DNA TGCAGTGCTAGAGCGCTGGGCGGTAGCACAGATACGCAGTATTTT. The chain links TRBV20-1 to TRBJ2-3; D is unresolved. Germline CDR1 reads DFQATT; CDR2 reads SNEGSKA (reference sequence). Trimming shortened V by 1 base and J by 0 bases, and 11 bases separated the two germline ends. The CDR3 consists of 15 residues.

The chain is built from TRBV19 and TRBJ1-1; D not resolved. The V and J ends lost 3 bases and 3 bases respectively, with 11 bases between them. The CDR3 is 14 amino acids. CDR1 LNHDA and CDR2 SQIVND come from the germline V gene (reference sequence). The CDR3 spells CASSIGSSDTEAFF. The DNA of the CDR3 is TGTGCCAGTAGTATTGGCAGCTCGGACACTGAAGCTTTCTTT.

Remarks on this clonotype: A much bigger clone sits one base away, suggesting this may be a read error. This chain joins TRBV7-7 and TRBJ2-1; maybe TRBD1 (6 bases). The CDR3 runs to 17 residues. Germline-derived CDR1 and CDR2 are SSHAT and FNYEAQ (reference sequence). The DNA for the CDR3 is TGTGCTGGCAGCTTAAACACAGGGCCCAATCCTTACAATGAGCAGTTCTTC. This encodes CAGSLNTGPNPYNEQFF.

This clonotype was seen more than once but under ten times. The chain has TRBV6-5 and TRBJ1-1; no reliable D call. Germline V gene lookup returns CDR1 MNHEY and CDR2 SVGAGI. The length of the CDR3 is 14 residues. Trimming took 6 bases from V and 1 from J, leaving 12 bases between them. The CDR3 DNA follows: TGTGCCAGCAGCCTTACTACAAGGAACACTGAAGCTTTCTTT. Its translation: CASSLTTRNTEAFF.

V and J are TRBV19 and TRBJ1-1; 9 positions agree with TRBD1. This CDR3 has 16 residues. Per germline, CDR1 LNHDA and CDR2 SQIVND (reference sequence). With 1 base clipped from V and 3 bases from J, the junction kept 6 bases outside the gene matches. The CDR3 DNA sequence: TGTGCCAGTAGTATAGGGGACAGGGTGCCCGACACTGAAGCTTTCTTT. It yields the protein CASSIGDRVPDTEAFF.

In its sample, this clonotype was seen many times. The chain links TRBV7-2 to TRBJ2-3; 12 bases are a match to TRBD2. CDR1 and CDR2 (germline): SGHTA, FQGNSA. The CDR3 consists of 17 residues. V trimming: 3 bases; J trimming: 2 bases; junction bases outside the gene matches: 6. The CDR3 DNA is TGTGCCAGCAGCTTGAATCGACTAGCGGGGGACACAGATACGCAGTATTTT. It specifies CASSLNRLAGDTDTQYF.

The chain joins TRBV24-1 to TRBJ2-4, with 7 positions matching TRBD1. This CDR3 region has 14 residues. From germline, CDR1 is KGHDR and CDR2 SFDVKD. V lost 4 bases, J lost 7 bases, and 6 bases stayed unmatched. CDR3 bases: TGTGCCACCAGTGACTCGGACAGGTTGAACATTCAGTACTTC. Amino acid sequence: CATSDSDRLNIQYF.

The rearrangement uses TRBV6-4 and TRBJ2-3; 7 nucleotides match TRBD1. CDR1 MRHNA and CDR2 SNTAGT come from the germline V gene. V lost 5 bases to trimming and J lost 1 base; unmatched junction nucleotides: 6. This CDR3 contains 15 residues. The CDR3 spells CASSYGTARTDTQYF. CDR3 DNA sequence: TGTGCCAGCAGTTACGGGACAGCACGCACAGATACGCAGTATTTT.

This clonotype has more than one count but fewer than ten. The chain combines TRBV6-2 or TRBV6-3 with TRBJ2-3; 7 bases are shared with TRBD2. The V and J ends lost 5 bases and 3 bases, in that order; junction bases with no gene match: 8. Germline V gene sequence: CDR1 MNHEY, CDR2 SVGEGT. The length of the CDR3 is 15 residues. The CDR3 DNA reads TGTGCCAGCAGTCCCCAGGGACTACGGACAGATACGCAGTATTTT. Translation: CASSPQGLRTDTQYF.

The V gene is TRBV2, the J gene TRBJ1-1, with 9 bases fitting TRBD1. CDR1 and CDR2 (germline): SNHLY, FYNNEI. Losses at the gene ends were 10 bases for V and 9 bases for J; bases not matched to a gene: 6. The CDR3 has 11 residues. The CDR3 region is CATETGGKAFF. The DNA for the CDR3 is TGTGCCACCGAGACAGGGGGAAAAGCTTTCTTT.

A word on this clonotype: Germline and junction disagree at one end, which may indicate a read error. The chain has TRBV12-3 or TRBV12-4 and TRBJ1-2; D is undetermined. This CDR3 contains 11 residues. Written as DNA, the CDR3 is TGTGTCAGCAGTACCGCTCGGAGCTACACCTTC. Encoded protein: CVSSTARSYTF.

This clonotype came up once. The rearrangement links TRBV9 to TRBJ1-5, with D unclear. The CDR3 extends over 15 amino acids. Per germline, CDR1 SGDLS and CDR2 YYNGEE. V lost 4 bases and J 4 bases, leaving 15 bases between the germline ends. CDR3: CASSPRREGNQPQHF. The CDR3 DNA reads as TGTGCCAGCAGCCCGAGAAGAGAAGGGAATCAGCCCCAGCATTTT.

This clonotype occurred once. This chain links TRBV20-1 with TRBJ2-3, with D perhaps matching TRBD2 (6 bases). This CDR3 contains 16 residues. V was clipped by 0 bases and J by 3 bases, with 16 bases between them. Germline V lookup: CDR1 DFQATT, CDR2 SNEGSKA (reference sequence). CDR3 sequence: CSARDLLAGRTDTQYF. The CDR3 coding sequence is TGCAGTGCTAGAGATCTCTTGGCGGGGCGAACAGATACGCAGTATTTT.

The V and J genes are TRBV5-5 and TRBJ2-2; TRBD2 matches 11 bases. The germline CDR1 and CDR2 sequences are SGHKS and YYEKEE (reference sequence). CDR3 size: 19 residues. V gave up 1 base and J gave up 5 bases; unmatched junction bases: 13. CDR3 protein: CASSLKLAGESAGTGELFF. As DNA, the CDR3 is TGTGCCAGCAGCTTGAAACTAGCGGGGGAATCAGCGGGAACCGGGGAGCTGTTTTTT.